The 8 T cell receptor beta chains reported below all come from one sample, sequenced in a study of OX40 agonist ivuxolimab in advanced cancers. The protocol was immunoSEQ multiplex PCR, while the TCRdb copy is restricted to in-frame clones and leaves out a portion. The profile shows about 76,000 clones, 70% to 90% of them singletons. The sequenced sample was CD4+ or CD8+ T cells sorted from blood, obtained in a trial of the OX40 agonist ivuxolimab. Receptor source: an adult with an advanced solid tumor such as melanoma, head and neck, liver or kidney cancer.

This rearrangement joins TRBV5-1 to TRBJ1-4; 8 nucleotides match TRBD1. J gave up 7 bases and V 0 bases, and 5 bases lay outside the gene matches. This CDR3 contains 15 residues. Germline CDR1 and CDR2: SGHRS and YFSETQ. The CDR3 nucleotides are TGCGCCAGCAGCTTGGGGGTAGGACAGGGTGAAAAACTGTTTTTT. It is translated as CASSLGVGQGEKLFF.

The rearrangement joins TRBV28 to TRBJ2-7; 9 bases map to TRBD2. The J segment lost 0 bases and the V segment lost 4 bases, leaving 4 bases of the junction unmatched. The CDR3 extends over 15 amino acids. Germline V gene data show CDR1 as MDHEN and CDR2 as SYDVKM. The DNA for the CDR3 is TGTGCCAGCAGTTCGACTAGCGGAAGCTCCTACGAGCAGTACTTC. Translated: CASSSTSGSSYEQYF.

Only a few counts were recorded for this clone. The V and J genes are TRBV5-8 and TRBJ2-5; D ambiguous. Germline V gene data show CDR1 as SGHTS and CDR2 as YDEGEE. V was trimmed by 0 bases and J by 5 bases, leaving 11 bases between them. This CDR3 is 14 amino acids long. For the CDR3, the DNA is TGTGCCAGCAGCTTGGAAAACAAAGCGGAGACCCAGTACTTC. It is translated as CASSLENKAETQYF. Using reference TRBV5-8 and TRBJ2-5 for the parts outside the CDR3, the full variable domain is EAGVTQSPTHLIKTRGQQATLRCSPISGHTSVYWYQQALGLGLQFLLWYDEGEERNRGNFPPRFSGRQFPNYSSELNVNALELEDSALYLCASSLENKAETQYFGPGTRLLVL.

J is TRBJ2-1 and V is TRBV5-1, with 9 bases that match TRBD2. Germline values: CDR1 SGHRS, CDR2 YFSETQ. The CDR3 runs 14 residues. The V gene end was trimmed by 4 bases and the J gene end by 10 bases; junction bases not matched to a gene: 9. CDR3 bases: TGCGCCAGCAGCCCACTAGCGGGCCGAGGGGAGCAGTTCTTC. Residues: CASSPLAGRGEQFF.

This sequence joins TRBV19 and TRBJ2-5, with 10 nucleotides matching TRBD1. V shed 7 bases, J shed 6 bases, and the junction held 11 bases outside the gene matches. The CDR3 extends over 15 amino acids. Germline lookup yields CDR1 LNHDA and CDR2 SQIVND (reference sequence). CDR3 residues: CASKGGDRGRQTQYF. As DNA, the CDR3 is TGTGCCAGTAAGGGGGGGGACAGGGGACGACAGACCCAGTACTTC.

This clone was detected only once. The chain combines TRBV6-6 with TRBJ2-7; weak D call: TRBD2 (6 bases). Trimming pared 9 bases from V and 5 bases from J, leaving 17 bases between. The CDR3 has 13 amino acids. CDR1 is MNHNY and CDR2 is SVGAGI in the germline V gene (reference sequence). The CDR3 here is CASTGDLRDEQYF. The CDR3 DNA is TGTGCCAGTACGGGAGACCTTCGGGACGAGCAGTACTTC.

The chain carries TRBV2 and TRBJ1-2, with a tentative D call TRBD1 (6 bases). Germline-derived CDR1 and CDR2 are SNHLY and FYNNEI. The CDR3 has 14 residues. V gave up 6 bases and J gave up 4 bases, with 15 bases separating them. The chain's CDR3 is CASSGRRGFYGYTF. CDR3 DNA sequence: TGTGCCAGCAGCGGAAGGAGGGGGTTCTATGGCTACACCTTC.

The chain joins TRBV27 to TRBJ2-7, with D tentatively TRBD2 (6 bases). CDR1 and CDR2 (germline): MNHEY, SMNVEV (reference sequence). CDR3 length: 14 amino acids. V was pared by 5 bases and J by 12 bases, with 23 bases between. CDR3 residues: CASSPRGTPRAPYF. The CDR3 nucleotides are TGTGCCAGCAGTCCCCGGGGGACGCCGAGGGCTCCGTACTTC.